A selection of T cell receptor beta chains follows, all from one sample in a study of blood T cell repertoires in COVID-19. Sequencing used immunoSEQ multiplex PCR; TCRdb keeps in-frame clones, though not all of them. The table has over 150,000 clones, roughly nine tenths seen once. Sequencing input: peripheral blood. The receptors stem from a man aged 25-45 years with acute or convalescent COVID-19. Each CDR3 is given with its conserved first and last residue. The order of the fields is clone size, V gene, J gene, D gene, CDR3 protein, CDR3 DNA. D genes are given only for firm matches. Only part of the rows carry a size: once, few, many, or a class if the clone is expanded.

abundance: NA
v_gene: TRBV30
j_gene: TRBJ2-2
d_gene: TRBD2
CDR3aa: CAGRTSGGTGELFF
CDR3nt: TGTGCCGGTAGAACTAGCGGGGGCACCGGGGAGCTGTTTTTT

abundance: NA
v_gene: TRBV6-5
j_gene: TRBJ2-7
d_gene: TRBD2
CDR3aa: CASRRTSGRPEQYF
CDR3nt: TGTGCCAGCAGAAGGACTAGCGGGAGGCCAGAGCAGTACTTC

abundance: NA
v_gene: TRBV9
j_gene: TRBJ1-2
d_gene: NA
CDR3aa: CASSRGRPTGGYTF
CDR3nt: TGTGCCAGCAGTCGGGGGAGGCCCACTGGTGGCTACACCTTC

abundance: NA
v_gene: TRBV2
j_gene: TRBJ1-2
d_gene: NA
CDR3aa: CASSEGGRGSYGYTF
CDR3nt: TGTGCCAGCAGTGAGGGGGGGCGAGGCTCCTATGGCTACACCTTC

abundance: NA
v_gene: TRBV24-1
j_gene: TRBJ2-1
d_gene: TRBD1
CDR3aa: CATSDPGQVSYNEQFF
CDR3nt: TGTGCCACCAGTGATCCGGGACAGGTCTCCTACAATGAGCAGTTCTTC

abundance: NA
v_gene: TRBV19
j_gene: TRBJ1-4
d_gene: TRBD1
CDR3aa: CASSPAPLQGGEKLFF
CDR3nt: TGTGCCAGTAGTCCAGCCCCCCTTCAAGGGGGCGAAAAACTGTTTTTT

abundance: NA
v_gene: TRBV25-1
j_gene: TRBJ1-4
d_gene: TRBD1
CDR3aa: CASSEPGQVVKLFF
CDR3nt: TGTGCCAGCAGTGAACCGGGACAGGTCGTTAAACTGTTTTTT

abundance: NA
v_gene: TRBV5-1
j_gene: TRBJ2-5
d_gene: TRBD2
CDR3aa: CASSLAGGPGETQYF
CDR3nt: TGCGCCAGCAGCTTAGCGGGAGGGCCGGGAGAGACCCAGTACTTC

abundance: NA
v_gene: TRBV11-2
j_gene: TRBJ1-1
d_gene: NA
CDR3aa: CASSFRTASGTEAFF
CDR3nt: TGTGCCAGCAGCTTTCGGACAGCGAGTGGAACTGAAGCTTTCTTT

abundance: NA
v_gene: TRBV28
j_gene: TRBJ2-7
d_gene: NA
CDR3aa: CASTVGSLSPHEQYF
CDR3nt: TGTGCCAGCACCGTCGGGAGCCTATCCCCCCACGAGCAGTACTTC

abundance: NA
v_gene: TRBV30
j_gene: TRBJ2-7
d_gene: TRBD1
CDR3aa: CASSGTGSYEQYF
CDR3nt: TGTGCCTCGTCGGGGACAGGTTCCTACGAGCAGTACTTC

abundance: NA
v_gene: TRBV7-8
j_gene: TRBJ1-4
d_gene: NA
CDR3aa: CASSLSGFNEKLFF
CDR3nt: TGTGCCAGCAGCTTAAGCGGGTTTAATGAAAAACTGTTTTTT

abundance: NA
v_gene: TRBV30
j_gene: TRBJ2-7
d_gene: TRBD1
CDR3aa: CACAGTGGTYEQYF
CDR3nt: TGTGCCTGCGCTGGGACAGGGGGAACCTACGAGCAGTACTTC

abundance: NA
v_gene: TRBV3-1/TRBV3-2
j_gene: TRBJ1-3
d_gene: NA
CDR3aa: CASSQMQVATGNTIYF
CDR3nt: TGTGCCAGCAGCCAGATGCAAGTCGCGACTGGAAACACCATATATTTT

abundance: NA
v_gene: TRBV10-1
j_gene: TRBJ2-1
d_gene: NA
CDR3aa: CASSPSGVLNEQFF
CDR3nt: TGCGCCAGCAGTCCCAGCGGAGTCCTCAATGAGCAGTTCTTC

abundance: NA
v_gene: TRBV29-1
j_gene: TRBJ2-1
d_gene: TRBD2
CDR3aa: CSVESGAGVGEQFF
CDR3nt: TGCAGCGTTGAAAGTGGGGCGGGAGTCGGTGAGCAGTTCTTC

abundance: NA
v_gene: TRBV19
j_gene: TRBJ2-2
d_gene: NA
CDR3aa: CASILQGSGELFF
CDR3nt: TGTGCCAGTATCCTACAGGGTTCAGGGGAGCTGTTTTTT

abundance: once
v_gene: TRBV18
j_gene: TRBJ1-1
d_gene: NA
CDR3aa: CASSSIGVNPNTEAFF
CDR3nt: TGTGCCAGCTCATCTATAGGGGTAAACCCGAACACTGAAGCTTTCTTT

abundance: NA
v_gene: TRBV7-3
j_gene: TRBJ1-2
d_gene: NA
CDR3aa: CASSPGRIGGYTF
CDR3nt: TGTGCCAGCAGCCCGGGGAGGATCGGTGGCTACACCTTC

abundance: NA
v_gene: TRBV6-4
j_gene: TRBJ2-3
d_gene: TRBD2
CDR3aa: CASRASGTTSTDTQYF
CDR3nt: TGTGCCAGCAGGGCTAGCGGAACAACTAGCACAGATACGCAGTATTTT